This T cell receptor beta chain comes out of a study of molecular identifiers for immune sequencing clone quantification. This clonotype was seen repeatedly, ten times or more. TCRdb itself ran the PCR reads through MiXCR, one entry per CDR3 protein. The table records around 470,000 distinct CDR3 sequences, 20% to 25% of them present only once. CDR3 length equals 16 residues. J lost 6 bases, V lost 5 bases, and 10 bases had no gene match. The gene calls are TRBV12-3 or TRBV12-4 and TRBJ2-3; 11 bases align to TRBD2. Sequencing used naive CD8+ T cells from blood, with Jurkat cell RNA spiked in. The subset was: FACS-sorted CD8+CD4-CCR7+CD45RA+ naive T cells. This clonotype was obtained from a human donor in good health. Some libraries in this study had Jurkat cell RNA spiked in. The chain's CDR3 is CASSHYSGGAPDTQYF. The CDR3 DNA follows: TGTGCCAGCAGTCACTATAGCGGGGGGGCACCCGATACGCAGTATTTT.